These 27 T cell receptor beta chains came from one sample sequenced in a study of blood T cell repertoires in COVID-19 (TCRdb year 2020). Libraries came from the immunoSEQ multiplex PCR assay. The clones in this table, taken by TCRdb from immuneACCESS, are in-frame only. Not every clone is retained; where verified, under half of the shortfall comes from an unresolved V gene, and the cause of the rest is unknown. Recorded for this sample are roughly 200,000 clones; 90% of them occurred a single time. Roughly 1.2% of the sample is held by the ten biggest clonotypes. The sequencing sample was made of PBMCs or T cells enriched from blood (not recorded which). These receptor sequences come from a man aged 25 to 40 who had recovered from COVID-19.

This clone is a singleton in its sample. For the CDR3, the DNA is TGTGCCAGCAGCGTAGACTGGGGACAGGATACGCAGTATTTT. This encodes CASSVDWGQDTQYF. The chain recombines TRBV9 with TRBJ2-3; 7 bases are a match to TRBD1. The CDR3 contains 14 residues. Germline CDR1 is SGDLS and CDR2 is YYNGEE. J lost 6 bases, V lost 0 bases, and 4 bases had no gene match.

The chain links TRBV4-3 to TRBJ2-1, with D maybe TRBD1 (8 bases). In germline, CDR1 is LGHNA, CDR2 YSLEER. The length of the CDR3 is 14 residues. Trimming shortened V by 1 base and J by 10 bases, and 14 bases separated the two germline ends. CDR3 in amino acids: CASSQGYRGGEQFF. DNA for the CDR3: TGCGCCAGCAGCCAAGGTTACAGGGGGGGCGAGCAGTTCTTC.

V and J are TRBV3-1 (or the pseudogene TRBV3-2) and TRBJ2-1, with 9 nucleotides matching TRBD2. The CDR3 runs to 16 residues. The J segment lost 5 bases and the V segment lost 1 base, leaving 6 bases of the junction unmatched. From germline, CDR1 is LGHDT and CDR2 YNNKEL (reference sequence). CDR3 DNA: TGTGCCAGCAGCCAAGCGAAGACTAGCGGACACAATGAGCAGTTCTTC. Amino acid sequence: CASSQAKTSGHNEQFF.

V is TRBV28 and J is TRBJ2-2; 9 bases line up with TRBD1. Germline CDR1 MDHEN, CDR2 SYDVKM. Trimming at V came to 4 bases and at J to 3 bases, leaving 3 bases not matched to a gene. This CDR3 is built from 15 residues. CDR3 in amino acids: CASSSRTGDTGELFF. CDR3 nucleotide sequence: TGTGCCAGCAGTTCCCGGACAGGGGACACCGGGGAGCTGTTTTTT.

This clone was picked up a small number of times. The V and J genes are TRBV7-2 and TRBJ1-3; D not resolved. Germline V lookup: CDR1 SGHTA, CDR2 FQGNSA. The germline V and J ends were trimmed by 1 base and 4 bases, with 11 bases remaining between them. The CDR3 covers 15 residues. CDR3 in DNA: TGTGCCAGCAGCTTAGACACTATACGGGGAAACACCATATATTTT. Translated, it gives CASSLDTIRGNTIYF.

The V gene is TRBV5-4, the J gene TRBJ2-2; TRBD2 agrees at 14 bases. Per the germline V gene, CDR1 is SGHNT and CDR2 is YYREEE (reference sequence). The CDR3 is 17 residues long. V shed 3 bases, J shed 5 bases, and the junction held 6 bases outside the gene matches. The CDR3 protein is CASSSPGTSGSTGELFF. The CDR3 coding sequence is TGTGCCAGCAGCTCTCCCGGGACTAGCGGGAGTACCGGGGAGCTGTTTTTT.

The gene calls are TRBV12-3 or TRBV12-4 and TRBJ2-7; no clear D. Between the trimmed V and J ends, which lost 6 bases and 4 bases, there was a span of 10 bases. This CDR3 is built from 12 residues. The CDR3 spells CASSEAVYEQYF. Written as DNA, the CDR3 is TGTGCCAGCAGCGAGGCCGTATACGAGCAGTACTTC.

The chain joins TRBV7-2 to TRBJ2-1, with D possibly being TRBD2 (6 bases). Germline assignment: CDR1 SGHTA and CDR2 FQGNSA. Trimming removed 5 bases at V and 7 bases at J, with 18 bases between. CDR3 length equals 15 residues. The CDR3, as DNA: TGTGCCAGCAGCCCTTGGGACTCCAGCGGGAATGAGCAGTTCTTC. This encodes CASSPWDSSGNEQFF.

The chain links TRBV6-2 or TRBV6-3 to TRBJ2-7; D may be TRBD2 (7 bases). CDR1 and CDR2 (germline): MNHEY, SVGEGT. With 2 bases removed from V and 2 bases from J, the gap between germline ends came to 16 bases. The CDR3 is 16 amino acids. In DNA form, the CDR3 reads TGTGCCAGCAGTTACACGGGGGGCGAGGGGACCTACGAGCAGTACTTC. Protein: CASSYTGGEGTYEQYF.

The rearrangement links TRBV19 to TRBJ1-1; 9 bases align to TRBD1. The CDR3 totals 14 residues. In germline, CDR1 is LNHDA, CDR2 SQIVND (reference sequence). Unmatched junction bases numbered 3, after V lost 5 bases and J lost 2 bases. The chain's CDR3 is CASSPGQGNTEAFF. CDR3 DNA: TGTGCCAGTAGTCCGGGACAGGGAAACACTGAAGCTTTCTTT.

This sequence joins TRBV12-3 or TRBV12-4 and TRBJ2-7; no firm D call. The CDR3 runs 11 residues. Deletions cut 8 bases from V and 2 bases from J, with 7 bases between. The CDR3 spells CASSPAYEQYF. In nucleotides, the CDR3 is TGTGCCAGCTCCCCGGCCTACGAGCAGTACTTC.

The genes are TRBV5-1 and TRBJ2-1; tentative D call: TRBD2 (6 bases). Germline loops: CDR1 SGHRS, CDR2 YFSETQ. CDR3 length equals 13 residues. Between the trimmed V and J ends, which lost 1 base and 12 bases, there was a span of 14 bases. CDR3 coding DNA: TGCGCCAGCAGCTTGTCTTATCGGGACTTGCAGTTCTTC. Protein: CASSLSYRDLQFF.

The chain employs TRBV7-2 and TRBJ1-1; D gene ambiguous. CDR3 length equals 12 residues. Deletions cut 3 bases from V and 11 bases from J, with 13 bases between. Germline loops: CDR1 SGHTA, CDR2 FQGNSA. The CDR3 loop reads CASSLLSLSAFF. CDR3 DNA: TGTGCCAGCAGCTTGCTGTCGCTATCGGCTTTCTTT.

The chain combines TRBV12-5 with TRBJ2-1; TRBD2 matches 8 bases. Germline trimming cut 5 bases from V and 5 bases from J; bases unmatched to any gene: 11. There are 16 residues in the CDR3. CDR1 and CDR2 from the germline V gene are LGHNT and FRNRAP. The CDR3 protein is CASGGKGTSGHNEQFF. Written as DNA, the CDR3 is TGTGCTAGTGGTGGAAAAGGCACTAGCGGACACAATGAGCAGTTCTTC. The full variable domain, with the rest looked up from reference TRBV12-5 and TRBJ2-1, is DARVTQTPRHKVTEMGQEVTMRCQPILGHNTVFWYRQTMMQGLELLAYFRNRAPLDDSGMPKDRFSAEMPDATLATLKIQPSEPRDSAVYFCASGGKGTSGHNEQFFGPGTRLTVL.

The V call is TRBV9, the J call TRBJ1-4, with D perhaps matching TRBD1 (6 bases). V lost 4 bases and J 5 bases, leaving 12 bases between the germline ends. The CDR3 spans 14 residues. Germline CDR1 is SGDLS and CDR2 is YYNGEE. As DNA, the CDR3 is TGTGCCAGCAGCCCTGGACAGCTCAATGAAAAACTGTTTTTT. Translation gives CASSPGQLNEKLFF.

The CDR3 here is CASSVASGRATDTQYF. CDR3 DNA: TGTGCCAGCAGTGTCGCTAGCGGGAGGGCCACAGATACGCAGTATTTT. The J gene is TRBJ2-3, the V gene TRBV25-1; TRBD2 matches 12 bases. Germline CDR1 is MGHDK and CDR2 is SYGVNS. Germline trimming cut 4 bases from V and 2 bases from J; bases unmatched to any gene: 4. The CDR3 sequence is 16 residues long. The full variable domain, rest sourced from reference TRBV25-1 and TRBJ2-3, is EADIYQTPRYLVIGTGKKITLECSQTMGHDKMYWYQQDPGMELHLIHYSYGVNSTEKGDLSSESTVSRIRTEHFPLTLESARPSHTSQYLCASSVASGRATDTQYFGPGTRLTVL.

V and J are TRBV3-1 (or the pseudogene TRBV3-2) and TRBJ2-7; D might be TRBD1 (5 bases). CDR1 is LGHDT and CDR2 is YNNKEL in the germline V gene (reference sequence). The CDR3 sequence is 14 residues long. The V end was cut by 1 base, the J end by 2 bases, with 9 bases between. CDR3 sequence: CASSQAWTPYEQYF. For the CDR3, the DNA is TGTGCCAGCAGCCAAGCGTGGACACCCTACGAGCAGTACTTC.

This rearrangement joins TRBV7-9 to TRBJ2-6; D gene unclear. This CDR3 is built from 14 residues. CDR1 is SEHNR and CDR2 is FQNEAQ in the germline V gene (reference sequence). The V end was cut by 5 bases, the J end by 0 bases, with 5 bases between. CDR3 sequence: CASSPVSGANVLTF. Here the CDR3 DNA reads TGTGCCAGCAGCCCAGTCTCTGGGGCCAACGTCCTGACTTTC.

The chain carries TRBV4-3 and TRBJ1-6; 8 bases map to TRBD1. The CDR3 extends over 14 amino acids. Germline CDR1 reads LGHNA; CDR2 reads YSLEER. The J segment lost 13 bases and the V segment lost 3 bases, leaving 8 bases of the junction unmatched. DNA for the CDR3: TGCGCCAGCAGCCAGGACAGGGCCCAATCCCCCCTCCACTTT. Its protein is CASSQDRAQSPLHF.

CDR3 protein: CASSDRGHPTDTQYF. The DNA for the CDR3 is TGTGCCAGCAGCGACCGGGGACACCCCACAGATACGCAGTATTTT. This chain joins TRBV9 and TRBJ2-3, with D tentatively TRBD1 (6 bases). The CDR3 extends over 15 amino acids. Trimming stripped 3 bases from V and 2 bases from J, with 13 bases between. Per germline, CDR1 SGDLS and CDR2 YYNGEE. The whole variable domain, remainder taken from reference TRBV9 and TRBJ2-3, is DSGVTQTPKHLITATGQRVTLRCSPRSGDLSVYWYQQSLDQGLQFLIQYYNGEERAKGNILERFSAQQFPDLHSELNLSSLELGDSALYFCASSDRGHPTDTQYFGPGTRLTVL.

V usage is TRBV11-2 and J usage is TRBJ2-3; 7 nucleotides match TRBD1. J lost 3 bases, V lost 3 bases, and 12 bases had no gene match. Germline assignment: CDR1 SGHAT and CDR2 FQNNGV. The CDR3 consists of 17 residues. In DNA form, the CDR3 reads TGTGCCAGCAGCTTTAGGGGGCGGCCAAAAGATACAGATACGCAGTATTTT. This sequence encodes CASSFRGRPKDTDTQYF.

The V call is TRBV27, the J call TRBJ2-7; 7 positions match TRBD2. The germline V gene encodes CDR1 MNHEY and CDR2 SMNVEV (reference sequence). The CDR3 sequence is 16 residues long. Trimming at V came to 8 bases and at J to 3 bases, leaving 16 bases not matched to a gene. The CDR3 sequence: CASGPSAGELLYEQYF. The CDR3, as DNA: TGTGCCAGCGGCCCCTCTGCGGGAGAACTTCTCTACGAGCAGTACTTC.

The CDR3 DNA is TGTGCCAGCAGCTTAGCTCCAGGGTTTGGACAGCCCCAGCATTTT. Its translation is CASSLAPGFGQPQHF. The rearrangement uses TRBV11-2 and TRBJ1-5, with D perhaps TRBD1 (5 bases). This CDR3 contains 15 residues. With 1 base removed from V and 7 bases from J, the gap between germline ends came to 14 bases. Germline V gives CDR1 SGHAT, CDR2 FQNNGV.

V is TRBV3-1 (or the pseudogene TRBV3-2) and J is TRBJ1-4; D unresolved. Trimming removed 3 bases at V and 0 bases at J, with 8 bases between. The CDR3 length is 15 residues. CDR1 LGHDT and CDR2 YNNKEL come from the germline V gene (reference sequence). The CDR3 protein is CASSQGQTTNEKLFF. As DNA, the CDR3 is TGTGCCAGCAGCCAGGGCCAGACAACTAATGAAAAACTGTTTTTT.

This clone appeared once. The gene calls are TRBV5-6 and TRBJ2-7; 10 bases align to TRBD2. Looked up from germline, CDR1 is SGHDT and CDR2 is YYEEEE. The CDR3 contains 16 residues. The V gene end was trimmed by 0 bases and the J gene end by 0 bases; junction bases not matched to a gene: 3. In DNA form, the CDR3 reads TGTGCCAGCAGCTTGGGGCTAGCGGGGGACTCCTACGAGCAGTACTTC. Amino acids: CASSLGLAGDSYEQYF.

The chain is built from TRBV4-3 and TRBJ2-5; D is perhaps TRBD2 (6 bases). The length of the CDR3 is 15 residues. V was shortened by 4 bases and J by 3 bases, with 15 bases between the two germline ends. From germline, CDR1 is LGHNA and CDR2 YSLEER. The CDR3 reads CASSPGGMREETQYF. The CDR3 DNA reads as TGCGCCAGCAGCCCAGGCGGGATGAGGGAAGAGACCCAGTACTTC.

This chain uses TRBV10-3 with TRBJ1-4, with D tentatively TRBD1 (6 bases). Trimming stripped 4 bases from V and 5 bases from J, with 17 bases between. CDR1 is ENHRY, CDR2 SYGVKD, per germline. The CDR3 has 16 amino acids. CDR3 sequence (DNA): TGTGCCATCAGTGCGACGACGGCAGGGGCGAATGAAAAACTGTTTTTT. Encoded protein: CAISATTAGANEKLFF.